The 24 T cell receptor beta chains listed next were all sequenced from one sample in a study. Each CDR3 protein gets one entry after TCRdb re-called the 5' RACE reads with MiXCR. Of approximately 23,000 distinct CDR3 sequences detected, around 30% appear once; the ten largest clones hold less than 2.5%. The specimen sequenced was tumor-infiltrating naive CD4+ T cells sorted from the breast tumor. Noted subset: naive CD4+ T cells, CD4+CD45RA+CD25-. These receptors originate from a female donor with breast cancer.

The CDR3 nucleotides read TGTGCCAGCAGCTCTACTAGCGGAACCTACGAGCAGTACTTC. Translating it yields CASSSTSGTYEQYF. This chain uses TRBV11-2 with TRBJ2-7, with 8 bases identical to TRBD2. CDR3 length: 14 residues. CDR1 is SGHAT and CDR2 is FQNNGV in the germline V gene. Trimming removed 4 bases from V and 2 bases from J; junction bases left unmatched: 4.

This clonotype was found many times. This chain uses TRBV2 with TRBJ1-1; D possibly corresponds to TRBD1 (5 bases). This CDR3 comprises 14 residues. Germline loops: CDR1 SNHLY, CDR2 FYNNEI. V lost 0 bases to trimming and J lost 10 bases, with 15 bases between them. CDR3 bases: TGTGCCAGCAGTGAAGCGCTAGGCAGGGCGAGAGCTTTCTTT. This codes for CASSEALGRARAFF.

The chain uses TRBV7-6 and TRBJ2-1; D possibly corresponds to TRBD1 (6 bases). This CDR3 comprises 16 residues. CDR1 and CDR2 from the germline V gene are SGHVS and FNYEAQ. The V and J ends lost 5 bases and 4 bases respectively, with 18 bases between them. CDR3 DNA: TGTGCCAGCAGCCTCAGGGTACAGGGCTTATACAATGAGCAGTTCTTC. This gives the protein CASSLRVQGLYNEQFF. The whole variable domain, filled in from reference TRBV7-6 and TRBJ2-1, reads GAGVSQSPRYKVTKRGQDVALRCDPISGHVSLYWYRQALGQGPEFLTYFNYEAQQDKSGLPNDRFSAERPEGSISTLTIQRTEQRDSAMYRCASSLRVQGLYNEQFFGPGTRLTVL.

Details on this clonotype: Given a much more abundant clone one base away, this may be a read error. The chain carries TRBV7-2 and TRBJ2-4, with 11 nucleotides matching TRBD2. There are 17 residues in the CDR3. V gave up 4 bases and J gave up 2 bases; unmatched junction bases: 7. Germline loops: CDR1 SGHTA, CDR2 FQGNSA. CDR3 loop: CASSSTLAGGTKNIQYF. The DNA for the CDR3 is TGTGCCAGCAGCTCTACCCTAGCGGGAGGCACCAAAAACATTCAGTACTTC.

V and J are TRBV12-3 or TRBV12-4 and TRBJ1-3; D is ambiguous. This CDR3 comprises 15 residues. Between the trimmed V and J ends, which lost 8 bases and 0 bases, there was a span of 14 bases. The CDR3 sequence is CASRHSGLSGNTIYF. For the CDR3, the DNA is TGTGCCAGCCGCCATTCGGGCCTCTCTGGAAACACCATATATTTT.

The chain employs TRBV11-1 and TRBJ2-7, with 8 bases that match TRBD1. CDR1 is SGHAT and CDR2 is FQDESV in the germline V gene (reference sequence). The junction had 6 bases not matched to a gene; V was cut back by 5 bases and J by 3 bases. The CDR3 consists of 14 residues. This CDR3 is CASSHDRGLYEQYF. The CDR3 nucleotides read TGTGCCAGCAGCCATGACAGGGGCCTCTACGAGCAGTACTTC.

This clonotype has a single count. This chain links TRBV24-1 with TRBJ2-7, with 9 positions matching TRBD1. Germline V CDR1 and CDR2: KGHDR, SFDVKD. V dropped 4 bases and J dropped 6; count of bases not matched to a gene: 3. This CDR3 has 13 residues. As DNA, the CDR3 is TGTGCCACCAGTGACCGGGACAGGGCCGAGCAGTACTTC. Amino acid sequence: CATSDRDRAEQYF.

This clonotype has only a few counts. A much larger clone lies a single base off, so this may be a read error. The CDR3 does not end in the conserved phenylalanine or tryptophan, so this is likely a read error. The J gene is TRBJ1-1, the V gene TRBV7-9; tentatively, D is TRBD1 (5 bases). V was trimmed by 4 bases and J by 0 bases, leaving 12 bases between them. The CDR3 runs 15 residues. Germline lookup yields CDR1 SEHNR and CDR2 FQNEAQ (reference sequence). This CDR3 is CASSSRDGMNTEAFC. CDR3 nucleotide sequence: TGTGCCAGCAGCTCCCGGGACGGGATGAACACTGAAGCTTTCTGT.

As for this clonotype: A much larger clone sits a single nucleotide away, making a read error possible. The chain links TRBV3-1 to TRBJ2-1; D is unclear. Trimming removed 1 base at V and 4 bases at J, with 14 bases between. Germline CDR1 reads LGHDT; CDR2 reads YNNKEL (reference sequence). This CDR3 has 16 residues. CDR3 residues: CASSQGWPPPYNEQFF. CDR3 bases: TGTGCCAGCAGCCAAGGCTGGCCGCCCCCTTACAATGAGCAGTTCTTC.

This chain joins TRBV11-3 and TRBJ2-2; possibly TRBD2 for D (6 bases). CDR3 length: 15 amino acids. The germline gives CDR1 SGHNT, CDR2 YENEEA. V was trimmed by 0 bases and J by 4 bases, leaving 9 bases between them. In nucleotides, the CDR3 is TGTGCCAGCAGCTTAGAGGAGGGCCCCACCGGGGAGCTGTTTTTT. Encoded protein: CASSLEEGPTGELFF.

This clonotype was picked up a small number of times. V is TRBV6-5 and J is TRBJ2-1; a weak D match, TRBD2 (5 bases). The V gene lost 6 bases and the J gene lost 6 bases, with 18 bases spanning the gap. Germline-derived CDR1 and CDR2 are MNHEY and SVGAGI. This CDR3 has 15 amino acids. The CDR3 region has the DNA TGTGCCAGCAGATCCGGATTCCCCGGAGGCAATGAGCAGTTCTTC. Protein sequence: CASRSGFPGGNEQFF.

This clonotype occurred once. The V call is TRBV4-1, the J call TRBJ2-1; no clear D gene. V was cut by 2 bases and J by 0 bases, with 11 bases left in between. CDR1 and CDR2 from the germline V gene are MGHRA and YSYEKL. This CDR3 contains 16 residues. CDR3 DNA: TGCGCCAGCAGCCAACAGAACCTGATCTCCTACAATGAGCAGTTCTTC. Translating gives CASSQQNLISYNEQFF.

In its sample, this clonotype ranks as medium-sized (0.01 to 0.1%). CDR3 protein: CASSFGTGLTYEQYF. The CDR3 DNA reads as TGTGCCAGCAGCTTCGGGACTGGACTCACCTACGAGCAGTACTTC. This chain connects TRBV7-6 to TRBJ2-7, with a weak D call TRBD2 (6 bases). The V gene's germline CDR1 is SGHVS and CDR2 FNYEAQ. CDR3 length: 15 amino acids. Trimming cost V 3 bases and J 2 bases, with 14 bases left between them.

In this sample, this clonotype turned up a few times. A clone one base away is much larger, so this may be a read error. V is TRBV12-3 or TRBV12-4 and J is TRBJ2-1; D is ambiguous. The CDR3 covers 13 residues. With 6 bases removed from V and 5 bases from J, the gap between germline ends came to 11 bases. Written as DNA, the CDR3 is TGTGCCAGCAGGCTGCGTAGAGACAATGAGCAGTTCTTC. Its translation is CASRLRRDNEQFF.

This chain links TRBV6-5 with TRBJ2-1; 12 nucleotides agree with TRBD2. Germline-derived CDR1 and CDR2 are MNHEY and SVGAGI. CDR3 length: 17 residues. V was clipped by 0 bases and J by 0 bases; unmatched bases: 0. CDR3 loop: CASSYSGLAGSYNEQFF. CDR3 in DNA: TGTGCCAGCAGTTACTCGGGACTAGCGGGCTCCTACAATGAGCAGTTCTTC.

This clonotype was counted ten times or more. The gene calls are TRBV5-1 and TRBJ2-6; 9 positions agree with TRBD1. Germline trimming cut 0 bases from V and 0 bases from J; bases unmatched to any gene: 4. CDR1 is SGHRS, CDR2 YFSETQ, per germline. CDR3 size: 18 residues. The CDR3 protein is CASSLAGTGSSGANVLTF. The CDR3 nucleotides read TGCGCCAGCAGCTTGGCCGGGACAGGGAGCTCTGGGGCCAACGTCCTGACTTTC.

At least ten counts were recorded for this clonotype. The chain joins TRBV20-1 to TRBJ2-1; no reliable D call. The CDR3 sequence is 16 residues long. Trimming left V 1 base short and J 0 bases short, with 13 bases between. Germline loops: CDR1 DFQATT, CDR2 SNEGSKA (reference sequence). The CDR3 reads CSARGIDSYSYNEQFF. The DNA for the CDR3 is TGCAGTGCTAGAGGAATCGACTCCTACTCCTACAATGAGCAGTTCTTC.

This clonotype was seen only a few times. The V call is TRBV7-2, the J call TRBJ2-3, with D perhaps given as TRBD1 or TRBD2 (6 bases each). Between the trimmed V and J ends, which lost 1 base and 14 bases, there was a span of 13 bases. The length of the CDR3 is 12 residues. Germline V lookup: CDR1 SGHTA, CDR2 FQGNSA. The CDR3 nucleotides are TGTGCCAGCAGCTTAGTGTCGGGGGCCGTGTATTTT. This gives the protein CASSLVSGAVYF.

The chain uses TRBV20-1 and TRBJ1-4, with D possibly matching TRBD1 (5 bases). The CDR3 is 14 residues long. V gave up 1 base and J gave up 3 bases, with 9 bases separating them. Looked up from germline, CDR1 is DFQATT and CDR2 is SNEGSKA (reference sequence). The CDR3 protein is CSARGGNANEKLFF. The CDR3 DNA reads TGCAGTGCTAGAGGGGGGAACGCTAATGAAAAACTGTTTTTT.

The chain has TRBV7-3 and TRBJ2-2; no reliable D call. V shed 1 base and J shed 4 bases, with 16 bases lying between them. CDR3 length: 17 residues. The germline V gene encodes CDR1 SGHTA and CDR2 FQGTGA. CDR3 in DNA: TGTGCCAGCAGCTTAATTGGGCCAGGAAAAACCACCGGGGAGCTGTTTTTT. This translates into CASSLIGPGKTTGELFF. Full variable domain (missing parts from reference TRBV7-3 and TRBJ2-2): GAGVSQTPSNKVTEKGKYVELRCDPISGHTALYWYRQSLGQGPEFLIYFQGTGAADDSGLPNDRFFAVRPEGSVSTLKIQRTERGDSAVYLCASSLIGPGKTTGELFFGEGSRLTVL.

Only a few counts were recorded for this clonotype. The chain employs TRBV4-2 and TRBJ2-1, with TRBD2 matching over 8 bases. CDR1 and CDR2 from the germline V gene are LGHNA and YNFKEQ. The CDR3 extends over 16 amino acids. With 0 bases clipped from V and 6 bases from J, the junction kept 7 bases outside the gene matches. The CDR3 nucleotides read TGTGCCAGCAGCCAAGATGTCGGGAGGGCCGGCAATGAGCAGTTCTTC. Translated, it gives CASSQDVGRAGNEQFF.

This clonotype was observed many times. DNA of the CDR3: TGCGCCAGCAGCCCGGCCCCCGGGACGGGAAATTCACCCCTCCACTTT. Translating gives CASSPAPGTGNSPLHF. The chain couples TRBV5-1 to TRBJ1-6, with TRBD1 as a possible D gene (5 bases). Germline CDR1 reads SGHRS; CDR2 reads YFSETQ. V was clipped by 4 bases and J by 7 bases, with 18 bases between them. This CDR3 spans 16 amino acids.

This clonotype was observed a handful of times. V is TRBV4-1 and J is TRBJ2-1; D may correspond to TRBD1 or TRBD2 (5 bases each). Germline V gene lookup returns CDR1 MGHRA and CDR2 YSYEKL. CDR3 size: 14 residues. V shed 4 bases and J shed 7 bases, with 14 bases lying between them. Written as DNA, the CDR3 is TGCGCCAGCAGCCCGGGACCCAGTAGTAATGAGCAGTTCTTC. It specifies CASSPGPSSNEQFF.

The chain has TRBV5-1 and TRBJ2-1; 11 bases line up with TRBD2. The J segment lost 0 bases and the V segment lost 0 bases, leaving 5 bases of the junction unmatched. Germline lookup yields CDR1 SGHRS and CDR2 YFSETQ. The CDR3 runs 18 residues. Here the CDR3 reads CASSLELAGGSSYNEQFF. CDR3 sequence (DNA): TGCGCCAGCAGCTTGGAGCTAGCGGGAGGCTCCTCCTACAATGAGCAGTTCTTC. The whole variable domain, remainder taken from reference TRBV5-1 and TRBJ2-1, is KAGVTQTPRYLIKTRGQQVTLSCSPISGHRSVSWYQQTPGQGLQFLFEYFSETQRNKGNFPGRFSGRQFSNSRSEMNVSTLELGDSALYLCASSLELAGGSSYNEQFFGPGTRLTVL.